The 7 T cell receptor beta chains in this list originate from one sample, sequenced in a study of Ad26.COV2.S vaccination and SARS-CoV-2 variants. Generated by immunoSEQ multiplex PCR, the TCRdb table keeps only in-frame clones and is missing some. This table holds about 350,000 clones, about 87% found once. The sample's treatment: some 20 received Ad26.COV2.S at low or high dose, single or two shots; about 5 received placebo; per-sample allocation not given. Sampling happened 63 days after the first vaccine or placebo injection. Sequences were derived from peripheral blood, sampled in a trial of Ad26.COV2.S vaccine versus placebo. These receptors all come from a person aged 18-60 years who received the Ad26.COV2.S COVID-19 vaccine or a placebo.

The chain employs TRBV3-1 (or the pseudogene TRBV3-2) and TRBJ2-7; weak D call: TRBD2 (6 bases). V gave up 0 bases and J gave up 3 bases, with 15 bases separating them. CDR3 length: 16 residues. Germline values: CDR1 LGHDT, CDR2 YNNKEL (reference sequence). In DNA form, the CDR3 reads TGTGCCAGCAGCCAAGATCTGCTAGCGACAGACTACGAGCAGTACTTC. Its translation: CASSQDLLATDYEQYF.

The rearrangement joins TRBV6-5 to TRBJ2-5; D uncertain. V was shortened by 2 bases and J by 3 bases, with 13 bases between the two germline ends. Germline V gene lookup returns CDR1 MNHEY and CDR2 SVGAGI. The CDR3 has 15 residues. The chain's CDR3 is CASSYGVADKETQYF. The CDR3 region has the DNA TGTGCCAGCAGTTACGGCGTGGCGGATAAAGAGACCCAGTACTTC.

The chain recombines TRBV5-1 with TRBJ1-3; D remains ambiguous. CDR3 size: 14 residues. The ends were cut back, 0 bases at V and 2 bases at J, with 6 bases in the middle. Germline CDR1 reads SGHRS; CDR2 reads YFSETQ. CDR3 amino acids: CASSLDSTGNTIYF. DNA of the CDR3: TGCGCCAGCAGCTTGGATTCAACTGGAAACACCATATATTTT.

The rearrangement joins TRBV7-9 to TRBJ1-1; D gene unclear. CDR1 is SEHNR, CDR2 FQNEAQ, per germline (reference sequence). Trimming left V 5 bases short and J 4 bases short, with 8 bases between. This CDR3 has 12 residues. CDR3: CASSPPGTEAFF. The CDR3 region has the DNA TGTGCCAGCAGCCCACCTGGCACTGAAGCTTTCTTT.

This clone was recorded only once. This chain joins TRBV2 and TRBJ2-5; D remains unclear. The CDR3 has 14 residues. The ends were cut back, 7 bases at V and 3 bases at J, with 15 bases in the middle. Per the germline V gene, CDR1 is SNHLY and CDR2 is FYNNEI. CDR3 amino acids: CASKVDLEKETQYF. The CDR3 region has the DNA TGTGCCAGCAAGGTCGATCTGGAGAAAGAGACCCAGTACTTC.

The chain recombines TRBV6-5 with TRBJ1-2; 8 bases match TRBD1. Unmatched junction bases numbered 9, after V lost 4 bases and J lost 5 bases. This CDR3 spans 15 amino acids. CDR1 is MNHEY and CDR2 is SVGAGI in the germline V gene. This CDR3 is CASSSPRTGNYGYTF. CDR3 nucleotides: TGTGCCAGCAGTTCCCCCCGGACAGGGAATTATGGCTACACCTTC.

This sequence joins TRBV5-1 and TRBJ2-1, with 11 bases matching TRBD2. Germline lookup yields CDR1 SGHRS and CDR2 YFSETQ. The CDR3 contains 15 residues. After removal of 3 bases from V and 8 bases from J, the junction contained 7 bases not matched to a gene. The chain's CDR3 is CASSSGTSGNDEQFF. The CDR3 DNA reads as TGCGCCAGCAGCTCAGGGACTAGCGGAAACGATGAGCAGTTCTTC. Full variable domain (remainder filled in from reference TRBV5-1 and TRBJ2-1): KAGVTQTPRYLIKTRGQQVTLSCSPISGHRSVSWYQQTPGQGLQFLFEYFSETQRNKGNFPGRFSGRQFSNSRSEMNVSTLELGDSALYLCASSSGTSGNDEQFFGPGTRLTVL.